These 22 T cell receptor beta chains originate from one sample sequenced in a study of CD8 T cells in ankylosing spondylitis. TCRdb reprocessed the 5' RACE reads with MiXCR, giving one entry per CDR3 protein. The sample holds about 36,000 distinct CDR3 sequences, 13% seen once. The sample was synovial fluid, either unsorted or a sorted T cell fraction (not recorded which). These receptors were obtained from a male donor with ankylosing spondylitis.

This clonotype was observed a handful of times. V is TRBV7-2 and J is TRBJ1-2; D is ambiguous. The CDR3 contains 12 residues. V was shortened by 1 base and J by 8 bases, with 8 bases between the two germline ends. The germline V gene has CDR1 SGHTA and CDR2 FQGNSA. CDR3 sequence (DNA): TGTGCCAGCAGCTTAGGGTGGCTGGGCTACACCTTC. It is translated as CASSLGWLGYTF.

V usage is TRBV24-1 and J usage is TRBJ2-5; possibly TRBD2 for D (6 bases). Per germline, CDR1 KGHDR and CDR2 SFDVKD. V dropped 0 bases and J dropped 5 bases, with 15 bases sitting between them. The CDR3 consists of 16 residues. CDR3 sequence: CATSDLSLRAGETQYF. The CDR3 nucleotides read TGTGCCACCAGTGATTTGTCTCTGAGGGCGGGGGAGACCCAGTACTTC.

The chain joins TRBV6-5 to TRBJ1-1; D is undetermined. CDR3 length: 15 amino acids. The germline V and J ends were trimmed by 2 bases and 0 bases, with 10 bases remaining between them. CDR1 MNHEY and CDR2 SVGAGI come from the germline V gene. The CDR3 protein is CASSYISTLNTEAFF. The DNA of the CDR3 is TGTGCCAGCAGTTACATATCTACCTTGAACACTGAAGCTTTCTTT.

The chain uses TRBV9 and TRBJ2-3, with TRBD2 matching over 7 bases. Germline V gene data show CDR1 as SGDLS and CDR2 as YYNGEE. V shed 4 bases, J shed 3 bases, and the junction held 8 bases outside the gene matches. This CDR3 contains 15 residues. CDR3 DNA sequence: TGTGCCAGCAGCCCCGGTGGGGGGGGGACAGATACGCAGTATTTT. Protein product: CASSPGGGGTDTQYF.

In this sample, this clonotype turned up many times. The chain is built from TRBV20-1 and TRBJ2-7; possible D gene TRBD2, 5 bases. The CDR3 loop spans 14 amino acids. Germline lookup yields CDR1 DFQATT and CDR2 SNEGSKA (reference sequence). Between the trimmed V and J ends, which lost 3 bases and 2 bases, there was a span of 14 bases. The CDR3 region has the DNA TGCAGTGCTAGGGCGGCGGAGGTGCCCTACGAGCAGTACTTC. Its translation: CSARAAEVPYEQYF.

This clonotype was observed at least ten times. In nucleotides, the CDR3 is TGTGCCAGCAGTCCGGGGCCACGGGCCTTCTATGGCTACACCTTC. Translation: CASSPGPRAFYGYTF. The J gene is TRBJ1-2, the V gene TRBV27; the D gene is possibly TRBD1 (5 bases). Between the trimmed V and J ends, which lost 5 bases and 4 bases, there was a span of 17 bases. The CDR3 length is 15 residues. In germline, CDR1 is MNHEY, CDR2 SMNVEV (reference sequence).

At least ten counts were recorded for this clonotype. V gene TRBV4-3 combines with J gene TRBJ2-2; TRBD1 matches at 7 bases. The V and J ends lost 0 bases and 4 bases, in that order; junction bases with no gene match: 11. The CDR3 contains 18 residues. The germline CDR1 and CDR2 sequences are LGHNA and YSLEER. This chain's CDR3 is CASSQDRETGWGTGELFF. The CDR3 bases are TGCGCCAGCAGCCAAGATCGTGAGACAGGGTGGGGCACCGGGGAGCTGTTTTTT.

This chain connects TRBV20-1 to TRBJ2-2; D is uncertain. CDR1 is DFQATT, CDR2 SNEGSKA, per germline (reference sequence). Between the trimmed V and J ends, which lost 1 base and 1 base, there was a span of 13 bases. The CDR3 length is 16 residues. CDR3 loop: CSARGLGQENTGELFF. As DNA, the CDR3 is TGCAGTGCTAGAGGCCTCGGGCAGGAGAACACCGGGGAGCTGTTTTTT.

Ten or more counts support this clonotype. This chain joins TRBV28 and TRBJ2-1, with TRBD2 matching over 11 bases. This CDR3 spans 15 amino acids. V trimming: 5 bases; J trimming: 6 bases; junction bases outside the gene matches: 6. Per the germline V gene, CDR1 is MDHEN and CDR2 is SYDVKM. CDR3 DNA: TGTGCCAGCAGTCCCTGGACTAGCGGGTTCAATGAGCAGTTCTTC. As protein: CASSPWTSGFNEQFF.

The rearrangement uses TRBV3-1 and TRBJ2-1, with D hard to call. V was cut by 3 bases and J by 9 bases, with 9 bases left in between. CDR3 length: 12 residues. CDR1 and CDR2 from the germline V gene are LGHDT and YNNKEL (reference sequence). The CDR3 region has the DNA TGTGCCAGCAGCCAGGGGAAGGGTGAGCAGTTCTTC. Protein sequence: CASSQGKGEQFF.

The gene calls are TRBV12-3 or TRBV12-4 and TRBJ1-4; 9 bases are a match to TRBD1. The CDR3 totals 18 residues. The trim removed 7 bases at V and 0 bases at J, leaving 12 bases unmatched. CDR3 bases: TGTGCCAGCAATGCCCTCGGGACAGGGTTTACAACTAATGAAAAACTGTTTTTT. It codes for CASNALGTGFTTNEKLFF.

This clonotype was recorded a few times. The V gene is TRBV7-9, the J gene TRBJ2-1; 9 nucleotides align to TRBD2. The CDR3 sequence is 15 residues long. Germline V gene data show CDR1 as SEHNR and CDR2 as FQNEAQ (reference sequence). Trimming cost V 0 bases and J 4 bases; bases outside gene matches: 1. CDR3 in DNA: TGTGCCAGCAGCTTAGCTAGCGGGGGTTACAATGAGCAGTTCTTC. Protein: CASSLASGGYNEQFF.

This clonotype was observed many times. The chain is built from TRBV27 and TRBJ2-5, with TRBD1 as a possible D gene (6 bases). CDR3 length equals 21 residues. V was clipped by 5 bases and J by 5 bases, with 36 bases between them. From germline, CDR1 is MNHEY and CDR2 SMNVEV (reference sequence). CDR3 sequence: CASSPTPSVSHLGQRRETQYF. DNA for the CDR3: TGTGCCAGCAGTCCAACCCCATCCGTATCTCACCTTGGACAGCGCCGGGAGACCCAGTACTTC.

The chain recombines TRBV9 with TRBJ2-7; 8 nucleotides agree with TRBD2. Germline V lookup: CDR1 SGDLS, CDR2 YYNGEE. This CDR3 comprises 15 residues. V was clipped by 5 bases and J by 2 bases; unmatched bases: 9. The CDR3 region is CASSDQRGPTYEQYF. The CDR3, as DNA: TGTGCCAGCAGTGACCAGCGGGGGCCTACCTACGAGCAGTACTTC.

This clonotype has ten or more counts. The chain is built from TRBV5-1 and TRBJ2-7; TRBD1 matches 7 bases. V trimming: 4 bases; J trimming: 1 base; junction bases outside the gene matches: 5. Germline V lookup: CDR1 SGHRS, CDR2 YFSETQ. The CDR3 totals 14 residues. For the CDR3, the DNA is TGCGCCAGCAGCCTACAGGGGCAGTCCTACGAGCAGTACTTC. Amino acids: CASSLQGQSYEQYF.

The CDR3 region is CASSPHPTDYGYTF. The CDR3 region has the DNA TGTGCCAGCAGTCCCCACCCGACCGACTATGGCTACACCTTC. This chain uses TRBV27 with TRBJ1-2; D is ambiguous. V lost 5 bases and J 3 bases, leaving 13 bases between the germline ends. Germline V gene sequence: CDR1 MNHEY, CDR2 SMNVEV (reference sequence). This CDR3 spans 14 amino acids.

This clonotype was detected a few times. V gene TRBV7-6 combines with J gene TRBJ2-5; D gene ambiguous. Germline lookup yields CDR1 SGHVS and CDR2 FNYEAQ. Trimming stripped 2 bases from V and 2 bases from J, with 15 bases between. This CDR3 spans 16 amino acids. Here the CDR3 reads CASSLHHGSSQETQYF. Written as DNA, the CDR3 is TGTGCCAGCAGCTTACATCATGGCTCTTCTCAAGAGACCCAGTACTTC.

Many counts were recorded for this clonotype. The rearrangement links TRBV19 to TRBJ2-3, with 7 bases matching TRBD1. Germline CDR1 reads LNHDA; CDR2 reads SQIVND (reference sequence). Germline trimming cut 7 bases from V and 1 base from J; bases unmatched to any gene: 8. The CDR3 sequence is 15 residues long. The CDR3 loop reads CASNLWQGGTDTQYF. The CDR3 nucleotides read TGTGCCAGTAACCTCTGGCAGGGGGGCACAGATACGCAGTATTTT.

This clonotype has only a few counts. The gene calls are TRBV5-1 and TRBJ2-3; no definite D call. The CDR3 sequence is 16 residues long. With 4 bases removed from V and 3 bases from J, the gap between germline ends came to 18 bases. The germline V gene encodes CDR1 SGHRS and CDR2 YFSETQ. CDR3 region: CASSIGPRALTDTQYF. The CDR3 DNA is TGCGCCAGCAGCATCGGACCCCGGGCCCTTACAGATACGCAGTATTTT.

This clonotype was seen a handful of times. The rearrangement joins TRBV7-6 to TRBJ2-3; 8 nucleotides line up with TRBD2. J gave up 2 bases and V 5 bases, and 9 bases lay outside the gene matches. The germline gives CDR1 SGHVS, CDR2 FNYEAQ. CDR3 length equals 16 residues. The CDR3 reads CASSQTLAGHTDTQYF. CDR3 DNA sequence: TGTGCCAGCAGCCAAACCTTAGCGGGACACACAGATACGCAGTATTTT.

Many counts were recorded for this clonotype. The chain couples TRBV15 to TRBJ2-1; D is ambiguous. Germline V gives CDR1 LNHNV, CDR2 YYDKDF (reference sequence). The CDR3 spans 15 residues. The germline V and J ends were trimmed by 2 bases and 1 base, with 9 bases remaining between them. DNA for the CDR3: TGTGCCACCAGCAGACTGTCCGGGTCCTACAATGAGCAGTTCTTC. Residues: CATSRLSGSYNEQFF.

This clonotype came up once. The CDR3 loop reads CASRARQGFNTEAFF. The CDR3 DNA follows: TGTGCAAGTCGCGCCCGACAGGGGTTTAACACTGAAGCTTTCTTT. The rearrangement uses TRBV12-2 and TRBJ1-1; the table's D call, TRBD1, was not checked against the DNA. TRBV12-2 constitutes a pseudogene. CDR3 length: 15 amino acids.